This T cell receptor beta chain was profiled in a study of cytomegalovirus exposure and HLA in healthy donors (dated by TCRdb to the late 2010s). In terms of the full investigation: According to an earlier analysis of several hundred of the donors, some 180 million T cells yielded some 120 million unique TCR beta sequences and approximately 300 Gb of sequence data. An early release covering roughly 640 HLA-typed donors comprised approximately 290 gigabases of sequencing data and roughly 85 million unique TCR sequences. Of the roughly 400 genotyped donors, 75% to 85% were placed in the genetic ancestry cluster associated with self-reported Caucasian donors. The aim of the study was to test whether cataloging public T cell receptors could identify signatures of past pathogen exposure. The study used immunosequencing to profile the T cell repertoires of 666 subjects and linked those repertoires to cytomegalovirus serostatus. Along with the approximately 620-subject first cohort, a separate validation cohort of approximately 110 different subjects was used. High-throughput TCR immunosequencing, statistical association of individual TCRs with disease status, and machine learning were combined to predict cytomegalovirus infection status. In a later analysis, previously published TCR beta repertoires from roughly 710 donors were re-analyzed and high-resolution HLA genotyping was added so that TCR occurrence patterns could be studied. The later analysis used no new phenotypic data to find candidate immune exposures, relying instead on TCR beta sequences and their occurrence across donors. To decide whether each TCR beta V gene segment behaved as functional or pseudogenic, an earlier analysis of some 540 of the donors relied on high-throughput TCR beta sequencing. Donor age, sex, ethnicity and CMV serostatus were compiled together with the repertoire data. Genome-wide SNP genotypes for about 55% of the roughly 670 donors were used in a later genetic analysis, which treated that subset as a discovery cohort. All discovery cohort repertoires had been generated on a single sequencing platform. HLA typing covered class I and class II loci at four-digit resolution. Typing coverage differed by locus: A, B, C, DRB1 and DQB1 were typed in roughly 629-630 donors, DQA1 in 522, DPA1 in 600 to 610, and DPB1 in 400 to 490. Roughly 5 DR-DQ haplotypes were handled as single units for association and clustering, since linkage in the cohort was strong. Among roughly 400 genotyped donors of the cohort, an average of roughly 230,000 unique TCR beta nucleotide sequences was sequenced per donor, of which roughly 17% were non-productive.

The library was produced with the immunoSEQ multiplex PCR assay. For the multiplex PCR, a mixture combining 60 forward primers for TCR Vbeta segments and 13 reverse primers for TCR Jbeta segments was used. The CDR3 region of rearranged TCR beta genes was amplified from genomic DNA with a multiplex PCR assay. Amplified TCR beta libraries were sequenced as 87-base-pair reads on the Illumina HiSeq System. The published analysis was carried out like this. In a later analysis, 80 million or so unique TCR beta chains were counted across the 500 to 700 repertoires, and roughly 11 million of these chains were shared by at least two donors. A nearest-neighbor algorithm error-corrected the raw reads and collapsed the reads into unique sequences, merging closely related sequences to remove PCR and sequencing errors. V, D and J gene segments were assigned by aligning CDR3 sequences to IMGT reference sequences. Each retained sequence needed at least a six-nucleotide match to both a V gene segment and a J gene segment. Rearrangements were called productive when the CDR3 lacked stop codons and stayed in frame with V and J; all others were non-productive. Following IMGT convention, CDR3 was defined as the stretch from the second conserved V-encoded cysteine to the conserved J-encoded phenylalanine. In an earlier analysis of around 640 of the donors, sequences lacking an unambiguous match to a single V gene segment were excluded. In an earlier analysis of approximately 590 of the donors, a V segment was called functional when productive rearrangements were above 56.7%, and segregating when the standard deviation between donors exceeded 5%. A statistical classification framework was built to diagnose cytomegalovirus status from the catalog of TCR beta chain sequences. In a later analysis, TCR nucleotide sequences were compared against IMGT/GENE-DB human TR gene sequences so that V and J genes could be assigned. Using the TCRdist pipeline, a later analysis assigned CDR3 sequences along with most-parsimonious VDJ recombination scenarios. In a later analysis, every TCR beta chain was defined by the combination of its CDR3 amino acid sequence and its V-gene family, and reads without a unique V-gene family were dropped. To address suspected cross-contamination and a sequencing artifact, a later analysis removed roughly 640 highly shared, low-generation-probability nucleotide sequences. For each public chain, a later analysis derived a clonal expansion index from normalized ranks of inferred template counts within each repertoire. A later analysis computed generation probabilities with a VDJ recombination model fitted to out-of-frame rearrangements, and checked the results against IGoR. In a later analysis, hypergeometric tests were used to score TCR-TCR, TCR-HLA and TCR-CMV co-occurrence, with a repertoire-size bias correction applied to TCR pairs. To estimate false discovery rates, a later analysis permuted the HLA or CMV assignments 20 times. In a later analysis, co-occurring TCRs were grouped using DBSCAN, with TCRdist sequence similarity added in when clustering inside HLA-allele-positive subsets. Co-occurrence clustering excluded repertoires with fewer than 30,000 or more than 120,000 public chains, plus five with anomalous nucleotide sharing. TCRdb mirrors the immuneACCESS table, restricted to in-frame sequences. Some clones are absent from its copies; in checked studies, under half trace to an unresolved V gene, and the reason for the others is unknown. Clonal size and the V and J genes are those of that table, whereas D and trimming came from the DNA. The sample records more than 100,000 clones, approximately 64% of which are singletons. Together, the top ten hold under 2.5% of the sample.

In total, more than 500 healthy bone marrow donors made up the cohort. Cohort members were all nominally healthy when sampled, although unrecorded immune exposures were likely present. The donor tested CMV seronegative, placing the donor among the 350 or so seronegative members of the cohort. A peripheral blood sample was collected from each donor, and TCR beta sequencing was performed on peripheral blood mononuclear cells. The Qiagen DNeasy Blood Extraction Kit was used to extract genomic DNA from the blood cell samples. Based on the germline V gene, the CDR1 and CDR2 sequences are LGHNA and YNFKEQ. Trimming accounts for 4 bases at V and 1 base at J, while the number of junction bases matched to no gene is 6. From the cysteine through the phenylalanine, the CDR3 covers 16 amino acids. Just CDR3 DNA is preserved here, 48 bases in frame from base 1. The study at large found these results: In a later genetic analysis, fewer N-insertions in productive TCRs were reported among donors in an Asian-associated ancestry cluster than the 666-donor mean. A further reported finding was that TCR beta sequences accurately predicted the HLA-A and HLA-B alleles for most subjects in the first cohort. A later analysis found that HLA-associated TCR beta chains were more clonally expanded and had lower generation probabilities than equally common non-associated chains. The 87-base-pair reads could not distinguish some IMGT-functional V segments, including TRBV6-2 and TRBV6-3, so those segments were excluded. A total of about 180 TCR beta chains were listed by the study as associated with cytomegalovirus. Because HLA typing was unavailable for some donors at each locus, only the typed subset was used in association tests. In vitro tests confirmed that a few of the cytomegalovirus-associated TCR beta chains recognize cytomegalovirus antigens. In a later analysis, the rate of TCR association differed among HLA loci, with DRB1 alleles having the most associated TCRs and HLA-C alleles having the fewest. Broadly in line with IMGT annotations, most TCR beta V segments showed up in productive rearrangements about 87% or about 30% of the time in an earlier analysis of 450 to 750 of the donors. The earlier analysis of almost 600 of the donors excluded approximately 17 rarely observed V segments, including chromosome 9 orphons, because counts were too low. In a later analysis, around 15,000 TCR beta sequences were associated with specific HLA alleles at a false discovery rate of 0.05. Most TCR sequences were observed very rarely across donors, whereas some public TCRs were present in many individuals. The authors suggested that the approach could potentially be extended to other disease states and immunological phenotypes. This cohort had only TCR beta chains sequenced, and the lack of alpha or paired-chain data limited which features could be detected. A later genetic analysis associated a missense DCLRE1C variant with V-gene and J-gene trimming of TCR beta chains, and an independent cohort replicated the association. A cluster of highly shared sequence variants was judged likely to represent a technical artifact of the sequencing pipeline. Assigning TCR associations to individual alleles was difficult when HLA alleles, especially DR and DQ, strongly co-occurred. A later analysis found that most CMV-associated TCR beta chains appeared HLA-restricted, with HLA associations seemingly driven largely by CMV exposure. The classifier was reported to diagnose cytomegalovirus status with high specificity and sensitivity in both the original cohort and the validation cohort. Linkage disequilibrium might explain the correlated functional status among segregating V segments, but an unknown experimental factor could not be excluded. Immune exposure information for the cohort was limited to CMV serostatus. The presence/absence analyses assumed that sequencing depth was roughly uniform across donors, and that assumption may not be true. According to a later analysis, parvovirus B19, influenza, CMV and Epstein-Barr virus appeared linked to several top co-occurrence clusters.

A remark on this clone: The clone's antigen remains unknown. No quality values exist for individual bases; no much larger clone is one base distant.

Sequenced sample: PBMCs. The rearrangement combines TRBV4-2 with TRBJ2-5; TRBD2 agrees with 10 junctional bases. This receptor was taken from a woman aged 35 to 49 in good health and CMV-seronegative. This receptor carries the CDR3 CASSPSLAGAQETQYF. The sequence in DNA is TGTGCCAGCAGCCCGAGCCTAGCGGGGGCCCAAGAGACCCAGTACTTC.